These 9 T cell receptor beta chains originate from one sample sequenced in a study of blood T cell repertoires in COVID-19. Profiled with immunoSEQ multiplex PCR; TCRdb holds only in-frame clones, not every one. In the table there are around 270,000 clones, 70% to 90% of which are singletons. Sample: peripheral blood. The receptors were gathered from a woman in her sixties with COVID-19, enrolled during active disease.

The chain recombines TRBV12-3 or TRBV12-4 with TRBJ1-3, with D uncertain. The CDR3 loop spans 12 amino acids. V lost 7 bases and J 2 bases, leaving 6 bases between the germline ends. The CDR3 loop reads CASTRTGNTIYF. DNA for the CDR3: TGTGCCAGCACCAGGACTGGAAACACCATATATTTT.

With respect to this clone: At one of its ends the junction is not consistent with the germline gene, which may arise from a read error. The identical CDR3 is also encoded by other nucleotide sequences in the sample. The chain recombines TRBV5-1 with TRBJ2-7; possibly TRBD1 for D (5 bases). This CDR3 has 14 amino acids. Germline V gene lookup returns CDR1 SGHRS and CDR2 YFSETQ. In DNA, the CDR3 is TGCGCCAGCAGCTTGGGTTCAGGTCCCGGACATTTGTATTTC. Its protein is CASSLGSGPGHLYF.

The chain combines TRBV6-4 with TRBJ1-5; D is uncertain. Germline V gene sequence: CDR1 MRHNA, CDR2 SNTAGT. V was pared by 5 bases and J by 3 bases, with 8 bases between. The CDR3 has 13 residues. CDR3 sequence: CASSQAVNQPQHF. CDR3 sequence (DNA): TGTGCCAGCAGTCAGGCAGTCAATCAGCCCCAGCATTTT.

This chain connects TRBV4-2 to TRBJ2-7; no clear D gene. In germline, CDR1 is LGHNA, CDR2 YNFKEQ. The length of the CDR3 is 14 residues. V was clipped by 0 bases and J by 5 bases, with 11 bases between them. The CDR3 sequence is CASSQDLARDEQYF. CDR3 DNA: TGTGCCAGCAGCCAAGATCTCGCCCGGGACGAGCAGTACTTC.

This clone was detected a few times. The V gene is TRBV2, the J gene TRBJ1-4; no clear D. The CDR3 runs 10 residues. The germline V gene encodes CDR1 SNHLY and CDR2 FYNNEI. The ends were cut back, 4 bases at V and 11 bases at J, with 5 bases in the middle. The CDR3 DNA reads TGTGCCAGCAGTGCTATGAAACTGTTTTTT. Protein: CASSAMKLFF.

CDR3 sequence: CASSLWGRNTEAFF. The DNA of the CDR3 is TGTGCCAGCAGTTTATGGGGCAGGAACACTGAAGCTTTCTTT. The rearrangement links TRBV28 to TRBJ1-1; D call uncertain. The germline V and J ends were trimmed by 0 bases and 1 base, with 6 bases remaining between them. The CDR3 runs to 14 residues. Germline V gives CDR1 MDHEN, CDR2 SYDVKM.

CDR3 region: CSAHRDADTEAFF. DNA of the CDR3: TGCAGCGCTCACAGGGATGCGGACACTGAAGCTTTCTTT. The chain couples TRBV29-1 to TRBJ1-1; a weak D match, TRBD1 (6 bases). Between the trimmed V and J ends, which lost 7 bases and 3 bases, there was a span of 15 bases. This CDR3 spans 13 amino acids. Germline loops: CDR1 SQVTM, CDR2 ANQGSEA.

The chain employs TRBV9 and TRBJ1-5; D not certain. The CDR3 loop spans 15 amino acids. The V and J ends lost 2 bases and 0 bases respectively, with 9 bases between them. Germline V gives CDR1 SGDLS, CDR2 YYNGEE. CDR3 loop: CASSVDVGSNQPQHF. The DNA of the CDR3 is TGTGCCAGCAGCGTTGATGTCGGTAGCAATCAGCCCCAGCATTTT.

The chain carries TRBV5-3 and TRBJ2-1, with a possible D match to TRBD2 (6 bases). TRBV5-3 is filed as an ORF, its function uncertain. V was trimmed by 3 bases and J by 5 bases, leaving 6 bases between them. The CDR3 spans 12 residues. CDR3 in DNA: TGTGCCAGAAGCTCTAGCGACAATGAGCAGTTCTTC. Translated, it gives CARSSSDNEQFF.